This entry concerns a single T cell receptor (beta chain). Its antigen remains unknown. This CDR3 has 12 amino acids. The junction had 4 bases not matched to a gene; V was cut back by 4 bases and J by 10 bases. From germline, CDR1 is LGHNA and CDR2 YSLEER. This record comes from a study of PD-1 blockade in classical Hodgkin lymphoma. Study in general: Administration of nivolumab to patients was at 3 mg/kg intravenously every 2 weeks. Notes on the study in general: Patients were excluded if nivolumab began under 1 year after ASCT (the autologous transplant).

There was relapse after autologous stem cell transplantation in every patient, and there was variation in brentuximab vedotin exposure. Clones were read by immunoSEQ multiplex PCR, and TCRdb kept only the in-frame ones, dropping some. The sample contains 20,000 or so clones, about four fifths of which appear only once. The source of this sequence is a human donor with classical Hodgkin lymphoma. The sample here was peripheral blood mononuclear cells (PBMCs), taken at baseline. The V call is TRBV4-3, the J call TRBJ2-1; 7 bases align to TRBD2. The CDR3 loop is CASSLGGREQFF. The CDR3 nucleotides are TGCGCCAGCAGCCTCGGGGGGAGGGAGCAGTTCTTC.